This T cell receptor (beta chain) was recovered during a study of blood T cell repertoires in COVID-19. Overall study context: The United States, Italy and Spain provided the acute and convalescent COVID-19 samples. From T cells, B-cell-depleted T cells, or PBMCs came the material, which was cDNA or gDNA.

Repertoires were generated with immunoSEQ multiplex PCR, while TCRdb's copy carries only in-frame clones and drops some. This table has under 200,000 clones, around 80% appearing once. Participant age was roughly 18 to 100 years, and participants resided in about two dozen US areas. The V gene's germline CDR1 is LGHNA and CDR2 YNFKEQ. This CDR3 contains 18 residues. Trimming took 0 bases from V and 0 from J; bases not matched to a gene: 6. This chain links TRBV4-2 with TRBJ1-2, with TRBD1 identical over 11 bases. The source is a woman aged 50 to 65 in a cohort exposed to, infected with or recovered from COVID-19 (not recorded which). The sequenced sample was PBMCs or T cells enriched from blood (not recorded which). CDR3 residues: CASSQDWDRGITNYGYTF. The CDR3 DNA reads TGTGCCAGCAGCCAAGATTGGGACAGGGGGATTACTAACTATGGCTACACCTTC.